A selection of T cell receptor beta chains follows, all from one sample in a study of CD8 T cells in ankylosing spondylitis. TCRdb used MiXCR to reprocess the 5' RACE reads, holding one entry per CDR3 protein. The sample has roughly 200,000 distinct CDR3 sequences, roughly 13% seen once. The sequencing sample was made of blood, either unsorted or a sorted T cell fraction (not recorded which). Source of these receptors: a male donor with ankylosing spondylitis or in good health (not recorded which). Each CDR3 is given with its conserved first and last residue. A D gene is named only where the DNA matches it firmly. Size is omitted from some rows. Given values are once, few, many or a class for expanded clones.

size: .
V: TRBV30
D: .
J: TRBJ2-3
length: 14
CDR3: CAWQEGGWSDTQYF
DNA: TGTGCCTGGCAAGAGGGGGGTTGGTCAGATACGCAGTATTTT

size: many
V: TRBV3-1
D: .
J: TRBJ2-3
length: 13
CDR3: CASSQGGTDTQYF
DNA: TGTGCCAGCAGCCAAGGTGGTACAGATACGCAGTATTTT

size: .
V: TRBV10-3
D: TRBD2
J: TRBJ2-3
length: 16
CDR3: CAISQAAGGITDTQYF
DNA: TGTGCCATCAGTCAGGCGGCGGGGGGGATCACAGATACGCAGTATTTT

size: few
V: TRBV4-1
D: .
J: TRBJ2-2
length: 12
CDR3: CASSQHPGELFF
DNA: TGCGCCAGCAGCCAGCACCCCGGGGAGCTGTTTTTT

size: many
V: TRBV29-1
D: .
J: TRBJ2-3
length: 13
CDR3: CSVEQHREATQYF
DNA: TGCAGCGTTGAGCAACATAGGGAGGCTACGCAGTATTTT

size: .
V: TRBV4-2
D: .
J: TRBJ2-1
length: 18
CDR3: CASSRVSRGEHPYNEQFF
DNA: TGTGCCAGCAGCCGGGTCTCGAGGGGGGAGCACCCTTACAATGAGCAGTTCTTC

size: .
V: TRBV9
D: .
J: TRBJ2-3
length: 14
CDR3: CASSVAVGTDTQYF
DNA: TGTGCCAGCAGCGTAGCGGTTGGCACAGATACGCAGTATTTT

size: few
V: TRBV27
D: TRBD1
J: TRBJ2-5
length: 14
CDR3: CASSSGTGGETQYF
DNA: TGTGCCAGCAGTTCCGGGACAGGGGGAGAGACCCAGTACTTC

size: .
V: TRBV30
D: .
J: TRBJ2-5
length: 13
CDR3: CAWSADTSETQYF
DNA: TGTGCCTGGAGCGCGGACACATCCGAGACCCAGTACTTC

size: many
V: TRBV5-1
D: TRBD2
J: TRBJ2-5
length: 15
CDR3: CASSKIAGALETQYF
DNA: TGCGCCAGCAGCAAGATAGCGGGAGCGTTGGAGACCCAGTACTTC

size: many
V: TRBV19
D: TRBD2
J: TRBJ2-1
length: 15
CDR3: CASSMLASGGNEQFF
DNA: TGTGCCAGTAGTATGTTGGCTAGCGGGGGCAATGAGCAGTTCTTC

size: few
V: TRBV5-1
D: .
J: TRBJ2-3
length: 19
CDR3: CASSHPDGRLSLSTDTQYF
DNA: TGCGCCAGCAGCCACCCCGATGGCAGACTTTCTTTGAGCACAGATACGCAGTATTTT

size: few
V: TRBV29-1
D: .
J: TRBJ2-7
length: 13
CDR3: CSVSVGAAYEQYF
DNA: TGCAGCGTTTCGGTTGGGGCAGCCTACGAGCAGTACTTC

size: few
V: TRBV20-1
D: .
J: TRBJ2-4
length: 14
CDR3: CSARTTLAKNIQYF
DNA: TGCAGTGCTAGAACGACGCTAGCCAAAAACATTCAGTACTTC

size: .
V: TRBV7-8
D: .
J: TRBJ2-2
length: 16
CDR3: CASSARTGSWIGELFF
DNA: TGTGCCAGCAGCGCACGGACGGGGTCTTGGATCGGGGAGCTGTTTTTT

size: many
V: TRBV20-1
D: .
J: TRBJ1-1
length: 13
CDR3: CSARAQVNTEAFF
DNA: TGCAGTGCTAGGGCACAGGTGAACACTGAAGCTTTCTTT

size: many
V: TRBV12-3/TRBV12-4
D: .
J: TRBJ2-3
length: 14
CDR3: CASSLRGWSDTQYF
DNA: TGTGCCAGCAGTTTACGAGGGTGGTCAGATACGCAGTATTTT

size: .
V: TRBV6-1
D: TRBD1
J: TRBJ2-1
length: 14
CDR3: CASSQDRAYNEQFF
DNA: TGTGCCAGCAGCCAAGACAGGGCCTACAATGAGCAGTTCTTC

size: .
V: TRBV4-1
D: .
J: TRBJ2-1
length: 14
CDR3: CASSQDNMEDEQFF
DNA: TGCGCCAGCAGCCAAGATAACATGGAGGATGAGCAGTTCTTC

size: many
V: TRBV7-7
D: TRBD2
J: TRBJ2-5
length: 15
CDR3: CASSLGPQRGETQYF
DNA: TGTGCCAGCAGTTTAGGGCCTCAGCGGGGAGAGACCCAGTACTTC

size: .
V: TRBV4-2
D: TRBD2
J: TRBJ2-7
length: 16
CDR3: CASSQGTSGFSYEQYF
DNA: TGTGCCAGCAGCCAAGGGACTAGCGGATTCTCCTACGAGCAGTACTTC

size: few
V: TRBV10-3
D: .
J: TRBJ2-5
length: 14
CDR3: CAISEETKQETQYF
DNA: TGTGCCATCAGTGAGGAGACTAAACAAGAGACCCAGTACTTC

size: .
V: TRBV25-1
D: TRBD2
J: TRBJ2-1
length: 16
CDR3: CASSRSGGVSYNEQFF
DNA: TGTGCCAGCAGCCGGAGCGGGGGAGTCTCCTACAATGAGCAGTTCTTC

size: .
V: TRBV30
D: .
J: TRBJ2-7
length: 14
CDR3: CAWSKHSGAYEQYF
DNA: TGTGCCTGGAGTAAACATTCGGGGGCCTACGAGCAGTACTTC

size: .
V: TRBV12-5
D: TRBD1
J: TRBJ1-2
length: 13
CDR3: CASGSGTGNGYTF
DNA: TGTGCTAGTGGTTCCGGGACAGGGAATGGCTACACCTTC

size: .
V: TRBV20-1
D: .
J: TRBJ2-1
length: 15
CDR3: CSPTDQTSSYNEQFF
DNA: TGCAGTCCAACCGACCAGACGAGCTCCTACAATGAGCAGTTCTTC

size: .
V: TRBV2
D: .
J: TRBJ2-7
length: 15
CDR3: CASSRDPTLFYEQYF
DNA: TGTGCCAGCAGTCGGGACCCAACCCTATTCTACGAGCAGTACTTC

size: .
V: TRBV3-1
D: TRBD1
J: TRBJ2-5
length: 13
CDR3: CASRRQGEETQYF
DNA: TGTGCCAGCAGACGACAGGGCGAAGAGACCCAGTACTTC

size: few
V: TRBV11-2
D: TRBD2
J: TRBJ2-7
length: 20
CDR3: CASSLVYQAPGSGEHYEQYF
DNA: TGTGCCAGCAGCTTAGTTTATCAGGCCCCCGGGAGCGGGGAGCACTACGAGCAGTACTTC

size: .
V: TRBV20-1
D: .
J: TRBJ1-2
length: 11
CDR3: CSAQRGMGYTF
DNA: TGCAGTGCTCAGAGGGGAATGGGCTACACCTTC